Listed below are T cell receptor beta chains from one sample, sequenced in a study of regulatory T cells in long-lasting Graves disease. TCRdb analysed the multiplex PCR reads with MiXCR anew, one entry per CDR3 protein. The sample has some 370,000 distinct CDR3 sequences, 12% seen once. This sample also appeared in a second study, on T cells in Graves' hyperthyroidism and ophthalmopathy.

Material: peripheral blood mononuclear cells (PBMCs), obtained at new diagnosis, from a patient treated with antithyroid drugs. The source of these receptors is a woman between 18 and 30 years old with Graves disease. CDR3s include the opening cysteine and the closing phenylalanine or tryptophan. The order of the fields is CDR3 length, V gene, CDR3 protein.

length: 14
V: TRBV18
CDR3: CASSPRRVGNTIYF

length: 17
V: TRBV2
CDR3: CASSEALQGAVGQPQHF

length: 13
V: TRBV20-1
CDR3: CSARTGGNYGYTF

length: 16
V: TRBV19
CDR3: CASSTRDRGSNQPQHF

length: 12
V: TRBV6-2/TRBV6-3
CDR3: CASSYLEGTQYF

length: 13
V: TRBV20-1
CDR3: CSAPRGRAYEQYF

length: 14
V: TRBV27
CDR3: CASSLRTIGWPQHF

length: 15
V: TRBV9
CDR3: CASSAQQGRIDTQYF

length: 13
V: TRBV7-9
CDR3: CASSLFVGGELFF

length: 17
V: TRBV4-1
CDR3: CASSQAYRAEGANVLTF

length: 15
V: TRBV28
CDR3: CASSLSGGGQETQYF

length: 12
V: TRBV20-1
CDR3: CSAGWVNTEAFF